The 25 T cell receptor beta chains below come from one sample, sequenced in a study of blood T cell repertoires in COVID-19. Measured with immunoSEQ multiplex PCR; TCRdb has only the in-frame clones, and not every one. The repertoire includes about 130,000 clones, about 80% of them detected once, and around 8.4% sits in the top ten. The sample was PBMCs or T cells enriched from blood (not recorded which). These receptors all stem from a man aged 45-65 years who had recovered from COVID-19.

V and J are TRBV14 and TRBJ1-6, with 7 bases aligning to TRBD1. Germline V CDR1 and CDR2: SGHDN, FVKESK. This CDR3 region has 14 residues. J lost 10 bases, V lost 3 bases, and 6 bases had no gene match. The CDR3 nucleotides read TGTGCCAGCAGCCACCGACAGGGCGACTCACCCCTCCACTTT. Translated, it gives CASSHRQGDSPLHF.

The chain is built from TRBV4-1 and TRBJ2-2, with TRBD2 identical over 12 bases. This CDR3 spans 18 amino acids. The germline V gene encodes CDR1 MGHRA and CDR2 YSYEKL. V dropped 1 base and J dropped 4; count of bases not matched to a gene: 7. Here the CDR3 DNA reads TGCGCCAGCAGCCAAGCAGCTAGCGGGGGGGCCGGCACCGGGGAGCTGTTTTTT. Translation: CASSQAASGGAGTGELFF.

V usage is TRBV10-1 and J usage is TRBJ2-7; no reliable D call. This CDR3 is built from 14 residues. The germline V gene encodes CDR1 WNHNN and CDR2 SYGVQD (reference sequence). The V and J ends lost 0 bases and 3 bases respectively, with 9 bases between them. The CDR3 here is CASSESPRVYEQYF. The CDR3 DNA reads as TGCGCCAGCAGTGAGTCGCCCCGGGTCTACGAGCAGTACTTC.

This clone appeared a few times. The rearrangement uses TRBV5-6 and TRBJ2-5, with D perhaps TRBD2 (5 bases). The CDR3 sequence is 15 residues long. Germline V gene sequence: CDR1 SGHDT, CDR2 YYEEEE. V shed 6 bases and J shed 1 base, with 16 bases lying between them. CDR3 amino acids: CASTRDWATQETQYF. CDR3 coding DNA: TGTGCCAGCACCCGGGATTGGGCAACCCAAGAGACCCAGTACTTC.

V is TRBV11-3 and J is TRBJ2-3; no reliable D call. The CDR3 length is 12 residues. The germline gives CDR1 SGHNT, CDR2 YENEEA. Trimming removed 8 bases from V and 4 bases from J, with 10 bases in between. The CDR3 sequence is CASSSLADTQYF. The CDR3 DNA reads TGTGCCAGCTCCAGTTTGGCAGATACGCAGTATTTT.

The chain recombines TRBV7-9 with TRBJ2-6; D gene ambiguous. Germline values: CDR1 SEHNR, CDR2 FQNEAQ (reference sequence). The V end was cut by 6 bases, the J end by 0 bases, with 9 bases between. The CDR3 covers 15 residues. The CDR3 loop is CASSLDTSGANVLTF. DNA for the CDR3: TGTGCCAGCAGTCTCGACACCTCTGGGGCCAACGTCCTGACTTTC.

CDR3 in amino acids: CASSLVMDRAHEAFF. In DNA form, the CDR3 reads TGTGCCAGCAGCTTAGTGATGGACAGGGCCCATGAAGCTTTCTTT. V is TRBV7-2 and J is TRBJ1-1; 8 nucleotides agree with TRBD1. Germline CDR1 reads SGHTA; CDR2 reads FQGNSA. The CDR3 covers 15 residues. The junction had 8 bases not matched to a gene; V was cut back by 1 base and J by 7 bases.

This chain links TRBV7-9 with TRBJ1-5; 7 nucleotides align to TRBD1. The CDR3 is 14 amino acids. Germline V gene data show CDR1 as SEHNR and CDR2 as FQNEAQ (reference sequence). Unmatched junction bases numbered 4, after V lost 6 bases and J lost 2 bases. CDR3 sequence: CASSLTGRNQPQHF. The DNA of the CDR3 is TGTGCCAGCAGTTTGACAGGGCGCAATCAGCCCCAGCATTTT.

The rearrangement joins TRBV6-2 or TRBV6-3 to TRBJ2-7; D perhaps matches TRBD2 (6 bases). CDR3 size: 15 residues. Germline V gene sequence: CDR1 MNHEY, CDR2 SVGEGT. Trimming shortened V by 6 bases and J by 2 bases, and 17 bases separated the two germline ends. CDR3 amino acids: CASSSRAGTTYEQYF. CDR3 nucleotide sequence: TGTGCCAGCAGCTCCCGGGCGGGGACCACCTACGAGCAGTACTTC.

V gene TRBV28 combines with J gene TRBJ1-6; 11 bases agree with TRBD1. Germline CDR1 and CDR2: MDHEN and SYDVKM. V was clipped by 4 bases and J by 2 bases; unmatched bases: 4. The CDR3 loop spans 17 amino acids. The CDR3 bases are TGTGCCAGCAGTTGGACAGGGGGCGCCGCCTATAATTCACCCCTCCACTTT. Protein sequence: CASSWTGGAAYNSPLHF.

Remarks on this clone: Its ends do not fully match the called genes, so a read error is possible. This rearrangement joins TRBV7-9 to TRBJ2-7; D gene ambiguous. The V gene's germline CDR1 is SEHNR and CDR2 FQNEAQ (reference sequence). The CDR3 contains 8 residues. CDR3 loop: CASGPTKF. For the CDR3, the DNA is TGTGCCAGCGGCCCCACAAAATTC.

Concerning this clone itself: Sequence at one end of the junction differs from germline and may be a read error. The chain combines TRBV18 with TRBJ1-2; D possibly corresponds to TRBD1 (5 bases). Germline CDR1 reads KGHSH; CDR2 reads LQKENI. There are 11 residues in the CDR3. CDR3 nucleotide sequence: TGTGCCAGCCAGGGTAACGATGGCTACACCTTC. It codes for CASQGNDGYTF.

V is TRBV29-1 and J is TRBJ2-7; maybe TRBD2 (6 bases). The CDR3 consists of 12 residues. The V end was cut by 4 bases, the J end by 7 bases, with 14 bases between. Germline values: CDR1 SQVTM, CDR2 ANQGSEA. Written as DNA, the CDR3 is TGCAGCGTTGGGGACTCACTCTCGGAGCAGTACTTC. This translates into CSVGDSLSEQYF.

The gene calls are TRBV28 and TRBJ1-2, with TRBD1 identical over 10 bases. The V gene's germline CDR1 is MDHEN and CDR2 SYDVKM. Trimming took 3 bases from V and 6 from J; bases not matched to a gene: 4. CDR3 length: 14 residues. The CDR3 sequence is CASSLGTGVDGYTF. CDR3 nucleotides: TGTGCCAGCAGTTTGGGGACAGGGGTGGATGGCTACACCTTC.

This clone was picked up one time. The chain links TRBV9 to TRBJ2-5; TRBD1 is a possible D gene (5 bases). The V gene lost 4 bases and the J gene lost 5 bases, with 15 bases spanning the gap. CDR3 length: 14 amino acids. Germline CDR1 SGDLS, CDR2 YYNGEE. In nucleotides, the CDR3 is TGTGCCAGCAGCACTATACAGGACGAGGAGACCCAGTACTTC. It translates to CASSTIQDEETQYF.

The V call is TRBV3-1 (or the pseudogene TRBV3-2), the J call TRBJ2-3, with 8 bases identical to TRBD1. The CDR3 totals 15 residues. J lost 2 bases, V lost 2 bases, and 3 bases had no gene match. The germline CDR1 and CDR2 sequences are LGHDT and YNNKEL (reference sequence). The chain's CDR3 is CASSQRTGTTDTQYF. The DNA for the CDR3 is TGTGCCAGCAGCCAAAGGACAGGGACCACAGATACGCAGTATTTT.

The rearrangement links TRBV11-2 to TRBJ2-7; no clear D. The germline V and J ends were trimmed by 2 bases and 6 bases, with 5 bases remaining between them. This CDR3 region has 11 residues. Germline V CDR1 and CDR2: SGHAT, FQNNGV. The CDR3 spells CASSLSGEQYF. The CDR3 DNA follows: TGTGCCAGCAGCTTATCAGGCGAGCAGTACTTC.

The genes are TRBV4-3 and TRBJ1-2, with D tentatively TRBD1 (5 bases). Per the germline V gene, CDR1 is LGHNA and CDR2 is YSLEER. V lost 3 bases and J 3 bases, leaving 8 bases between the germline ends. The length of the CDR3 is 13 residues. The DNA for the CDR3 is TGCGCCAGCAGCCACCGGGGGGACTATGGCTACACCTTC. Translation: CASSHRGDYGYTF.

The chain has TRBV19 and TRBJ1-2, with a tentative D call TRBD1 (6 bases). The germline gives CDR1 LNHDA, CDR2 SQIVND (reference sequence). Trimming stripped 5 bases from V and 4 bases from J, with 14 bases between. This CDR3 contains 14 residues. Here the CDR3 reads CASSPQGQTYGYTF. CDR3 in DNA: TGTGCCAGTAGTCCCCAAGGACAGACCTATGGCTACACCTTC.

This chain uses TRBV29-1 with TRBJ2-3; 10 bases are a match to TRBD1. Germline V gene data show CDR1 as SQVTM and CDR2 as ANQGSEA. The V and J ends lost 3 bases and 4 bases, in that order; junction bases with no gene match: 7. The CDR3 sequence is 15 residues long. CDR3 amino acids: CSVDRQGARADTQYF. The CDR3 DNA reads TGCAGCGTTGATAGACAGGGGGCTCGGGCAGATACGCAGTATTTT.

V is TRBV7-3 and J is TRBJ1-3, with unresolved D. Per germline, CDR1 SGHTA and CDR2 FQGTGA. Trimming removed 5 bases at V and 1 base at J, with 12 bases between. The CDR3 covers 15 residues. The DNA for the CDR3 is TGTGCCAGCAGCCCAGATGCCAGTTCTGGAAACACCATATATTTT. Translating it yields CASSPDASSGNTIYF.

The genes are TRBV5-1 and TRBJ1-1, with 9 bases fitting TRBD1. The V segment lost 5 bases and the J segment 1 base; nucleotides outside the gene matches: 9. This CDR3 has 16 amino acids. Germline assignment: CDR1 SGHRS and CDR2 YFSETQ. The CDR3 reads CASREGQGLANTEAFF. CDR3 DNA: TGCGCCAGCAGGGAAGGACAGGGGCTGGCGAACACTGAAGCTTTCTTT.

A few counts support this clone. The chain carries TRBV11-3 and TRBJ1-5; TRBD1 matches 8 bases. Per the germline V gene, CDR1 is SGHNT and CDR2 is YENEEA. The CDR3 is 17 residues long. V shed 0 bases and J 0 bases; nucleotides not matched to a gene: 4. This CDR3 is CASSLEQGDSSNQPQHF. CDR3 bases: TGTGCCAGCAGCTTAGAACAGGGGGACAGTAGCAATCAGCCCCAGCATTTT.

This clone was seen more than once but under ten times. The chain employs TRBV27 and TRBJ1-5; maybe TRBD1 (5 bases). The CDR3 covers 16 residues. V lost 5 bases, J lost 6 bases, and 20 bases lay in between. Germline values: CDR1 MNHEY, CDR2 SMNVEV (reference sequence). The CDR3 is CASSRLEGVVTQPQHF. The CDR3 nucleotides are TGTGCCAGCAGTAGACTCGAAGGGGTTGTGACTCAGCCCCAGCATTTT.

This chain connects TRBV7-9 to TRBJ2-7; a weak D match, TRBD1 (6 bases). This CDR3 region has 13 residues. Germline lookup yields CDR1 SEHNR and CDR2 FQNEAQ (reference sequence). Trimming left V 8 bases short and J 2 bases short, with 13 bases between. Here the CDR3 reads CASRWDKAYEQYF. Here the CDR3 DNA reads TGTGCCAGCCGTTGGGACAAAGCCTACGAGCAGTACTTC.